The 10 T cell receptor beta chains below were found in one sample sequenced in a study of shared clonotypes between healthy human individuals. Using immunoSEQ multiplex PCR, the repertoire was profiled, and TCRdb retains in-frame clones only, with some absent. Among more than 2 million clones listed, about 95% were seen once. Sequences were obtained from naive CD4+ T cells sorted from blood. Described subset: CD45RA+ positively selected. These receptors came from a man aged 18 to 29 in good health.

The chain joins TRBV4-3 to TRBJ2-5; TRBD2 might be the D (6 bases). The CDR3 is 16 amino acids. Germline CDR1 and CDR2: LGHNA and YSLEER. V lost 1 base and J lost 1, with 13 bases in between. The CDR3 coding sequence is TGCGCCAGCAGCCAAGTGGTGGTGGGGGGCCAAGAGACCCAGTACTTC. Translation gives CASSQVVVGGQETQYF.

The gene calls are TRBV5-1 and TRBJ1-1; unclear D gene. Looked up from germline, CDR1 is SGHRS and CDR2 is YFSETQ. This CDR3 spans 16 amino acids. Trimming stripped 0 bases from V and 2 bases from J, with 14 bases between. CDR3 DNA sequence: TGCGCCAGCAGCTTGGTCTTTACTTTTGGTAACACTGAAGCTTTCTTT. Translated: CASSLVFTFGNTEAFF.

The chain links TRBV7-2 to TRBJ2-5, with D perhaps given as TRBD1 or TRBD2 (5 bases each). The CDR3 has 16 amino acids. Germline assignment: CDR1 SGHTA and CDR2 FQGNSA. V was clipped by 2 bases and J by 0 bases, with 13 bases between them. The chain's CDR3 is CASSLMGPSYQETQYF. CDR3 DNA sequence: TGTGCCAGCAGCTTAATGGGACCCTCCTACCAAGAGACCCAGTACTTC.

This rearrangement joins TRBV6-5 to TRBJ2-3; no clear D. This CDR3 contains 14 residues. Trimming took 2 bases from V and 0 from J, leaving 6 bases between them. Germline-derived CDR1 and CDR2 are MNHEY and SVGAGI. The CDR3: CASSYRPSTDTQYF. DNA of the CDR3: TGTGCCAGCAGTTACAGACCTAGCACAGATACGCAGTATTTT.

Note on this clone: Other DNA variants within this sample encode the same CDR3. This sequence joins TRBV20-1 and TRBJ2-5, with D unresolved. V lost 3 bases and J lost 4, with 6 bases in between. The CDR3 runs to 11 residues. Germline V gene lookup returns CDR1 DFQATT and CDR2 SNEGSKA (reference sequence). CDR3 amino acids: CSASIGETQYF. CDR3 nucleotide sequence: TGCAGTGCTAGCATTGGAGAGACCCAGTACTTC.

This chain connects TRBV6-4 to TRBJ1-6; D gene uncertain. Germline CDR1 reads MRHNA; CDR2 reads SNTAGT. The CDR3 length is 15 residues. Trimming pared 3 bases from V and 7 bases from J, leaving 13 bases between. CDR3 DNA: TGTGCCAGCAGTGAATGGCCGGGCCCGAATTCACCCCTCCACTTT. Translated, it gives CASSEWPGPNSPLHF.

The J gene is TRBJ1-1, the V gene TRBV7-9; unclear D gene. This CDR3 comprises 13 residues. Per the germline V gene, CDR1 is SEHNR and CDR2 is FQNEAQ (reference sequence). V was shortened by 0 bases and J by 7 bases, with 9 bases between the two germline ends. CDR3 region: CASSLAGGFEAFF. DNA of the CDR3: TGTGCCAGCAGCTTAGCAGGAGGATTTGAAGCTTTCTTT.

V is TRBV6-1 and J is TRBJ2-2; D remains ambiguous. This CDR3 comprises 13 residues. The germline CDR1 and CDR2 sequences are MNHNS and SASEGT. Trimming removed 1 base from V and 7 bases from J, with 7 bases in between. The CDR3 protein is CASSEGEIGELFF. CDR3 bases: TGTGCCAGCAGTGAAGGAGAGATCGGGGAGCTGTTTTTT.

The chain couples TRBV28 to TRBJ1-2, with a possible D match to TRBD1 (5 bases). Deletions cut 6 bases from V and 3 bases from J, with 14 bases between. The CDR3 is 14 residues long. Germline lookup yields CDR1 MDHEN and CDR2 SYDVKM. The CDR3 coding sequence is TGTGCCAGCAGCTCGTCTGACAGATACTATGGCTACACCTTC. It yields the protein CASSSSDRYYGYTF.

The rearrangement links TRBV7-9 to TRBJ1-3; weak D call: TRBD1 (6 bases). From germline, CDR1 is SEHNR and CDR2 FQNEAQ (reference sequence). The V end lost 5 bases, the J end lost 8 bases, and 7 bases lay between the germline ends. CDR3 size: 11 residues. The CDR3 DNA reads TGTGCCAGCAGCGGGGGGCACACCATATATTTT. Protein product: CASSGGHTIYF.